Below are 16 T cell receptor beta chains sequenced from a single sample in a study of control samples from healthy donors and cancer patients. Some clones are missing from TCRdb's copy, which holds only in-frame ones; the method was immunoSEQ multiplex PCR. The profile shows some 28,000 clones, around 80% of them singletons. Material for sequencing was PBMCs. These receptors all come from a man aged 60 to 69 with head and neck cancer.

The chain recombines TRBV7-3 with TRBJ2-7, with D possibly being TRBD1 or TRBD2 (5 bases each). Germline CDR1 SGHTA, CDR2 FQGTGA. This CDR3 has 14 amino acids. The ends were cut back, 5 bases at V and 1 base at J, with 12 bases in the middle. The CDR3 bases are TGTGCCAGCAGCCAGGGACGAAGTTCCTACGAGCAGTACTTC. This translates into CASSQGRSSYEQYF.

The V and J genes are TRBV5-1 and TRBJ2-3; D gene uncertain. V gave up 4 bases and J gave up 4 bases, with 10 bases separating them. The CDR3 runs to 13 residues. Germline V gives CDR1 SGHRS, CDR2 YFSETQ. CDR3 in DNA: TGCGCCAGCAGCATACTTTCTGCAGATACGCAGTATTTT. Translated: CASSILSADTQYF.

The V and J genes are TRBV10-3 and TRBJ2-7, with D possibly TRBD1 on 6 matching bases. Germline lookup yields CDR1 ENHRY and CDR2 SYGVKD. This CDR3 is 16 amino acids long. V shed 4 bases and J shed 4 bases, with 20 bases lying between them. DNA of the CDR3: TGTGCCATCAGTGGCAGGGGTAATGGCTCGGAGTACGAGCAGTACTTC. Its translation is CAISGRGNGSEYEQYF.

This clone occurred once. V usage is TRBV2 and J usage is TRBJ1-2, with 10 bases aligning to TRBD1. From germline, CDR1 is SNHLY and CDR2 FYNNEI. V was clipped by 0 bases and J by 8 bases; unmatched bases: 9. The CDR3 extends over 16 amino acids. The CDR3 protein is CASSEALVGQGGGYTF. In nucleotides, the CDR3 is TGTGCCAGCAGTGAAGCGCTAGTTGGACAGGGGGGAGGCTACACCTTC.

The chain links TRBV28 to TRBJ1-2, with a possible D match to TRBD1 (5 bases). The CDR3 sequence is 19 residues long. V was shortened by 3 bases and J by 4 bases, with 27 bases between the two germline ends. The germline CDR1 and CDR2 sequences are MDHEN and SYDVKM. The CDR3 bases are TGTGCCAGCAGTTTGGTACAGGATTTCGAGGGTTCTGGCGTCTATGGCTACACCTTC. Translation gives CASSLVQDFEGSGVYGYTF.

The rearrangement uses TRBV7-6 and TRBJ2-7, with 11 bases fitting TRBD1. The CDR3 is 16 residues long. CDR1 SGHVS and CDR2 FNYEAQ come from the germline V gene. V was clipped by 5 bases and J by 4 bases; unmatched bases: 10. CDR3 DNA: TGTGCCAGCAGCCGAAGGGACAGGGGGTCAAGGTACGAGCAGTACTTC. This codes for CASSRRDRGSRYEQYF.

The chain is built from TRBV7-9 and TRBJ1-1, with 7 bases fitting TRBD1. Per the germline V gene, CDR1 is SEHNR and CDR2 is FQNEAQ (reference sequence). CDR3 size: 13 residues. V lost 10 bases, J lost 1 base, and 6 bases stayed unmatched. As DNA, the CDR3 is TGTGCCACTTGGGAGGGGGCGAACACTGAAGCTTTCTTT. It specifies CATWEGANTEAFF.

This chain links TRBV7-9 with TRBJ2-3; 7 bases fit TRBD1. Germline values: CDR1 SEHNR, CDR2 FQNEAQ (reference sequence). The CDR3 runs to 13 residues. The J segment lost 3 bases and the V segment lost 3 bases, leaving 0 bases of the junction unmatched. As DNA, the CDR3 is TGTGCCAGCAGCTTGACAGGGACAGATACGCAGTATTTT. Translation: CASSLTGTDTQYF. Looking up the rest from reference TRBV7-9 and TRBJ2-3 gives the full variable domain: DTGVSQNPRHKITKRGQNVTFRCDPISEHNRLYWYRQTLGQGPEFLTYFQNEAQLEKSRLLSDRFSAERPKGSFSTLEIQRTEQGDSAMYLCASSLTGTDTQYFGPGTRLTVL.

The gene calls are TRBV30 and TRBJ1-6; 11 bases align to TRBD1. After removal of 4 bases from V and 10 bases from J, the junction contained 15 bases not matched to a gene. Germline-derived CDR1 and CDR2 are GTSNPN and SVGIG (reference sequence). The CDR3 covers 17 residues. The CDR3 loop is CAWIESDRGLIGSPLHF. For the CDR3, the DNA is TGTGCCTGGATTGAGTCGGACAGGGGGCTCATAGGCTCACCCCTCCACTTT.

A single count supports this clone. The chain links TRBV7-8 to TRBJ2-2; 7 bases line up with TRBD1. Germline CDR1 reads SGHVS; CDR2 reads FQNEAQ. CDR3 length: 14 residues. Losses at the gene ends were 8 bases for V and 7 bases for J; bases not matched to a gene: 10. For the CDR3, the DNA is TGTGCCAGCCAGCAGGGGGTTGGCGACGGGGAGCTGTTTTTT. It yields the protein CASQQGVGDGELFF.

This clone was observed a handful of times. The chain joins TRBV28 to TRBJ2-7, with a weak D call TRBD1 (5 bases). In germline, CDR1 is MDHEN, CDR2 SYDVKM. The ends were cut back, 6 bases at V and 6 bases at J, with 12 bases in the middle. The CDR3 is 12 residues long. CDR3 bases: TGTGCCAGCAGCCGCAGGGAATCCGAGCAGTACTTC. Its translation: CASSRRESEQYF.

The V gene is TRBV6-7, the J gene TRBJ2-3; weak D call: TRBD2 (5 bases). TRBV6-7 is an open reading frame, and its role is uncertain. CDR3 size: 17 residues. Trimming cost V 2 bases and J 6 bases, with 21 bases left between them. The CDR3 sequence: CASSYPQTRLWADTQYF. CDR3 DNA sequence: TGTGCCAGCAGTTACCCCCAAACTAGACTTTGGGCGGATACGCAGTATTTT.

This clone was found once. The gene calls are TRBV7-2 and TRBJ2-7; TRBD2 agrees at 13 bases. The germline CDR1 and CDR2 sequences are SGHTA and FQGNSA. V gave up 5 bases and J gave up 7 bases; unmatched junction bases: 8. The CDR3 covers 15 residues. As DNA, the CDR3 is TGTGCCAGCAGCCGGGAGGGGACTAGCGGGGCTGAGCAGTACTTC. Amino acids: CASSREGTSGAEQYF.

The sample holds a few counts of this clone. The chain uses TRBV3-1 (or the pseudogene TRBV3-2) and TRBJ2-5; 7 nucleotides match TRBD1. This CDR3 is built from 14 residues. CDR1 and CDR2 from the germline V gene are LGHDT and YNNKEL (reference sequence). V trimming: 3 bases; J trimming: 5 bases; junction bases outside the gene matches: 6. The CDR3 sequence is CASSHPTGTETQYF. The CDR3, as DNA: TGTGCCAGCAGCCACCCGACAGGGACCGAGACCCAGTACTTC.

CDR3 nucleotide sequence: TGTGCCAGCAGCCCACCGGGAGCTAGCGGCAATGAGCAGTTCTTC. This codes for CASSPPGASGNEQFF. The rearrangement links TRBV3-1 (or the pseudogene TRBV3-2) to TRBJ2-1, with 7 bases lining up with TRBD2. The CDR3 covers 15 residues. CDR1 is LGHDT and CDR2 is YNNKEL in the germline V gene (reference sequence). Trimming removed 4 bases from V and 6 bases from J; junction bases left unmatched: 9.

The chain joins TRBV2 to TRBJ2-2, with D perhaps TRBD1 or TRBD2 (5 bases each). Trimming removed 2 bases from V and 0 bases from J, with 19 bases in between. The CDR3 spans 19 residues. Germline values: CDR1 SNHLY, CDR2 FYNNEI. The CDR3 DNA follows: TGTGCCAGCAGTGAACGGTCCTCCCCAACGGGACCGAACACCGGGGAGCTGTTTTTT. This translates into CASSERSSPTGPNTGELFF.